This section outlines one T cell receptor (beta chain) sequence together with its context. Its antigen is unknown. Profiled with immunoSEQ multiplex PCR; TCRdb holds only in-frame clones, not every one. This sample has around 70,000 clones, with around four fifths found just once. Germline values: CDR1 MNHEY, CDR2 SMNVEV (reference sequence). V lost 6 bases and J lost 5, with 16 bases in between. The length of the CDR3 is 14 residues. The sample is drawn from a study of OX40 agonist ivuxolimab in advanced cancers. Whole-study results and caveats: Expanded clones were, on average, more numerous in CD8+ T cells than in CD4+. The work left the antigen specificity of expanded peripheral T cells undetermined.

The specimen was CD4+ or CD8+ T cells sorted from blood, collected in a trial of the OX40 agonist ivuxolimab. J is TRBJ2-5 and V is TRBV27; D perhaps matches TRBD2 (6 bases). The clonotype was recovered from an adult with an advanced solid tumor such as melanoma, head and neck, liver or kidney cancer. In DNA, the CDR3 is TGTGCCAGCAGAAAGCAGGGAGGAGCGGAGACCCAGTACTTC. This codes for CASRKQGGAETQYF.